This T cell receptor (beta chain) appears in the sequencing data of a study of cytomegalovirus exposure and HLA in healthy donors. PCR involved 60 Vbeta and 13 Jbeta primers. This table comes from immunoSEQ multiplex PCR, and its TCRdb copy is limited to in-frame clones, with some not included. In the table there are 180,000 or so clones, around 79% of which are singletons. The CDR3 extends over 14 amino acids. V was pared by 6 bases and J by 3 bases, with 5 bases of the junction left unmatched. CDR1 KGHSH and CDR2 LQKENI come from the germline V gene. Sequencing was performed on PBMCs. The sequence was collected from a man in his forties or fifties in good health and CMV-seropositive. The gene calls are TRBV18 and TRBJ1-5; TRBD1 matches 7 bases. The chain's CDR3 is CASSQGQVNQPQHF. CDR3 sequence (DNA): TGTGCCAGCTCCCAAGGACAGGTCAATCAGCCCCAGCATTTT.